Below, 16 T cell receptor beta chains from the same sample are listed, as sequenced in a study of blood T cell repertoires in COVID-19. TCRdb keeps only in-frame clones here, not all; method: immunoSEQ multiplex PCR. The table includes roughly 100,000 clones, approximately 91% detected once. Input material: peripheral blood. The receptor set was obtained from a woman between 65 and 79 years old with acute or convalescent COVID-19.

The V call is TRBV19, the J call TRBJ2-2, with 10 bases that match TRBD1. Germline CDR1 and CDR2: LNHDA and SQIVND (reference sequence). The CDR3 extends over 16 amino acids. The junction had 9 bases not matched to a gene; V was cut back by 6 bases and J by 5 bases. The CDR3 region has the DNA TGTGCCAGTAGCAAAGGGACAGGGGTGAGGACCGGGGAGCTGTTTTTT. Residues: CASSKGTGVRTGELFF.

The chain links TRBV18 to TRBJ1-5, with D perhaps TRBD1 (5 bases). The germline V gene encodes CDR1 KGHSH and CDR2 LQKENI. The CDR3 runs to 21 residues. Trimming shortened V by 1 base and J by 2 bases, and 27 bases separated the two germline ends. The CDR3 loop is CASSPLALGSGFGGGNQPQHF. The DNA for the CDR3 is TGTGCCAGCTCACCACTTGCTTTGGGCTCCGGGTTTGGGGGGGGCAATCAGCCCCAGCATTTT.

This clone has just one count. The V call is TRBV5-1, the J call TRBJ1-2, with 9 positions matching TRBD1. The V and J ends lost 4 bases and 5 bases, in that order; junction bases with no gene match: 6. The CDR3 has 14 residues. Germline V gene lookup returns CDR1 SGHRS and CDR2 YFSETQ. The CDR3 coding sequence is TGCGCCAGCAGCCTACCGGGACAGGGATATGGCTACACCTTC. Its translation is CASSLPGQGYGYTF.

The V call is TRBV7-6, the J call TRBJ1-6; TRBD1 aligns across 8 bases. Trimming took 5 bases from V and 8 from J; bases not matched to a gene: 8. This CDR3 has 15 residues. In germline, CDR1 is SGHVS, CDR2 FNYEAQ. The CDR3 DNA reads as TGTGCCAGCAGCGCCCGACAGGGGCATGATTCACCCCTCCACTTT. Residues: CASSARQGHDSPLHF.

The chain joins TRBV19 to TRBJ2-1, with 12 bases aligning to TRBD2. The germline V gene has CDR1 LNHDA and CDR2 SQIVND (reference sequence). V was clipped by 5 bases and J by 8 bases; unmatched bases: 4. The CDR3 contains 14 residues. CDR3 residues: CASSWTSGDYEQFF. CDR3 nucleotide sequence: TGTGCCAGTAGTTGGACTAGCGGGGACTATGAGCAGTTCTTC. Using reference TRBV19 and TRBJ2-1 for the parts outside the CDR3, the full variable domain is DGGITQSPKYLFRKEGQNVTLSCEQNLNHDAMYWYRQDPGQGLRLIYYSQIVNDFQKGDIAEGYSVSREKKESFPLTVTSAQKNPTAFYLCASSWTSGDYEQFFGPGTRLTVL.

This chain joins TRBV19 and TRBJ1-6; possible D gene TRBD1, 5 bases. The CDR3 extends over 15 amino acids. The germline V and J ends were trimmed by 7 bases and 9 bases, with 19 bases remaining between them. In germline, CDR1 is LNHDA, CDR2 SQIVND (reference sequence). The CDR3 region has the DNA TGTGCCAGTATGCCCATCTGGGGCGGTAGTTCACCCCTCCACTTT. Translated, it gives CASMPIWGGSSPLHF.

This chain links TRBV5-6 with TRBJ2-3; D perhaps matches TRBD1 (6 bases). Germline values: CDR1 SGHDT, CDR2 YYEEEE. The V end was cut by 0 bases, the J end by 0 bases, with 11 bases between. This CDR3 has 16 amino acids. The CDR3 reads CASSLAGQTSTDTQYF. The CDR3, as DNA: TGTGCCAGCAGCTTGGCCGGACAGACAAGCACAGATACGCAGTATTTT.

The chain joins TRBV29-1 to TRBJ2-5; 11 bases fit TRBD2. CDR1 and CDR2 (germline): SQVTM, ANQGSEA. Trimming at V came to 6 bases and at J to 5 bases, leaving 8 bases not matched to a gene. The CDR3 totals 14 residues. The CDR3 DNA reads as TGCAGCGTGTTGACTAGCGGGATTTGGGAGACCCAGTACTTC. Translating it yields CSVLTSGIWETQYF.

The chain links TRBV15 to TRBJ2-2; no definite D call. Germline CDR1 is LNHNV and CDR2 is YYDKDF (reference sequence). The CDR3 sequence is 15 residues long. V shed 0 bases and J shed 4 bases, with 9 bases lying between them. CDR3 coding DNA: TGTGCCACCAGCAGAGAGCGACTCAGCACCGGGGAGCTGTTTTTT. It codes for CATSRERLSTGELFF.

The gene calls are TRBV5-1 and TRBJ2-3; unclear D gene. This CDR3 spans 16 amino acids. Trimming took 0 bases from V and 2 from J, leaving 13 bases between them. In germline, CDR1 is SGHRS, CDR2 YFSETQ. CDR3: CASSLDFAGTTDTQYF. Written as DNA, the CDR3 is TGCGCCAGCAGCTTGGATTTTGCAGGTACCACAGATACGCAGTATTTT.

The chain is built from TRBV7-9 and TRBJ2-3; possible D gene TRBD2, 6 bases. Germline CDR1 is SEHNR and CDR2 is FQNEAQ (reference sequence). This CDR3 has 15 residues. Trimming cost V 5 bases and J 2 bases, with 14 bases left between them. In DNA form, the CDR3 reads TGTGCCAGCAGCCAATCGGGACTTCTCACAGATACGCAGTATTTT. Amino acid sequence: CASSQSGLLTDTQYF.

The chain couples TRBV7-8 to TRBJ1-1; D is unclear. V was pared by 4 bases and J by 4 bases, with 4 bases between. Germline-derived CDR1 and CDR2 are SGHVS and FQNEAQ. This CDR3 spans 11 amino acids. In DNA form, the CDR3 reads TGTGCCAGCAGCTCCCTCACTGAAGCTTTCTTT. Residues: CASSSLTEAFF.

The rearrangement joins TRBV2 to TRBJ2-6; 8 bases are shared with TRBD1. CDR1 SNHLY and CDR2 FYNNEI come from the germline V gene. The J segment lost 0 bases and the V segment lost 6 bases, leaving 7 bases of the junction unmatched. The CDR3 has 17 residues. CDR3 sequence: CASRPGQGYSGANVLTF. The DNA for the CDR3 is TGTGCCAGCAGGCCCGGACAGGGCTACTCTGGGGCCAACGTCCTGACTTTC.

CDR3 bases: TGTGCCAGCAGTGATGACAGGCTAGGGGTAGGATTTCGGGCAGATACGCAGTATTTT. This sequence encodes CASSDDRLGVGFRADTQYF. V is TRBV2 and J is TRBJ2-3; D might be TRBD1 (6 bases). Trimming left V 3 bases short and J 4 bases short, with 26 bases between. The CDR3 runs to 19 residues. From germline, CDR1 is SNHLY and CDR2 FYNNEI.

This sequence joins TRBV12-3 or TRBV12-4 and TRBJ1-1, with D possibly TRBD1 on 6 matching bases. Trimming took off 5 bases at V and 4 bases at J, with 11 bases between the two ends. The CDR3 is 13 amino acids. The CDR3 protein is CASSPTGLTEAFF. CDR3 DNA sequence: TGTGCCAGCAGTCCTACAGGGCTCACTGAAGCTTTCTTT.

The chain is built from TRBV19 and TRBJ2-7, with D tentatively TRBD1 (6 bases). The CDR3 is 14 residues long. The V gene lost 5 bases and the J gene lost 3 bases, with 14 bases spanning the gap. The germline V gene encodes CDR1 LNHDA and CDR2 SQIVND (reference sequence). The CDR3 DNA sequence: TGTGCCAGTAGTGGCCGCCAGGGGCTCTACGAGCAGTACTTC. Translated: CASSGRQGLYEQYF.